One and the same sample provided the 15 T cell receptor beta chains below, sequenced in a study of blood T cells in healthy people across ages. Alongside a J-beta primer mix, a sample-barcoded 5' primer served in a second PCR lasting roughly 6 to 11 cycles. Each CDR3 protein gets one entry after TCRdb re-called the 5' RACE reads with MiXCR. The data hold about 1.4 million distinct CDR3 sequences, with roughly 60% observed a single time. The sample consisted of blood. The source of these receptors is a man younger than 35 in good health.

The gene calls are TRBV7-2 and TRBJ2-3; D unclear. Deletions cut 2 bases from V and 1 base from J, with 16 bases between. This CDR3 has 17 amino acids. Germline-derived CDR1 and CDR2 are SGHTA and FQGNSA. The CDR3 DNA is TGTGCCAGCAGCTTAATCGGCGGCGCTACCCGCACAGATACGCAGTATTTT. Encoded protein: CASSLIGGATRTDTQYF.

In this sample, this clonotype turned up a few times. The chain employs TRBV5-1 and TRBJ2-3; TRBD2 is a possible D gene (6 bases). V lost 0 bases, J lost 4 bases, and 15 bases lay in between. CDR3 size: 16 residues. CDR1 and CDR2 (germline): SGHRS, YFSETQ. The CDR3 is CASSLAVRGTPDTQYF. The CDR3 bases are TGCGCCAGCAGCTTGGCCGTACGGGGGACTCCAGATACGCAGTATTTT.

The V call is TRBV7-8, the J call TRBJ2-5; D may be TRBD1 (7 bases). Germline V gene data show CDR1 as SGHVS and CDR2 as FQNEAQ. The V end lost 5 bases, the J end lost 6 bases, and 13 bases lay between the germline ends. This CDR3 is 13 amino acids long. The chain's CDR3 is CASSRQGGQTQYF. CDR3 nucleotide sequence: TGTGCCAGCAGCCGACAGGGAGGACAGACCCAGTACTTC.

The genes are TRBV27 and TRBJ1-3; tentatively, D is TRBD1 (5 bases). V shed 2 bases and J shed 0 bases, with 8 bases lying between them. Germline CDR1 and CDR2: MNHEY and SMNVEV (reference sequence). This CDR3 contains 15 residues. The CDR3 loop reads CASSLTGGSGNTIYF. DNA for the CDR3: TGTGCCAGCAGTTTAACAGGTGGCTCTGGAAACACCATATATTTT.

This clonotype was found once. The chain couples TRBV28 to TRBJ2-2, with 10 bases matching TRBD1. The CDR3 is 16 residues long. Germline CDR1 is MDHEN and CDR2 is SYDVKM. J was trimmed by 4 bases and V by 4 bases; bases with no gene match: 6. The CDR3 here is CASSSRTGGFTGELFF. In DNA form, the CDR3 reads TGTGCCAGCAGTTCTCGGACAGGGGGGTTCACCGGGGAGCTGTTTTTT.

CDR3: CSARREADMNTEAFF. The CDR3 DNA reads as TGCAGTGCTAGAAGGGAGGCAGACATGAACACTGAAGCTTTCTTT. This chain joins TRBV20-1 and TRBJ1-1; D remains ambiguous. The germline V and J ends were trimmed by 2 bases and 0 bases, with 13 bases remaining between them. The CDR3 sequence is 15 residues long. Per the germline V gene, CDR1 is DFQATT and CDR2 is SNEGSKA (reference sequence).

The chain joins TRBV29-1 to TRBJ2-1, with D possibly matching TRBD1 (6 bases). CDR1 is SQVTM and CDR2 is ANQGSEA in the germline V gene. The CDR3 has 14 amino acids. V gave up 5 bases and J gave up 9 bases, with 20 bases separating them. In DNA form, the CDR3 reads TGCAGCGTTACAGGGTTACTTTTAACCAGTGAGCAGTTCTTC. It codes for CSVTGLLLTSEQFF.

The rearrangement joins TRBV25-1 to TRBJ2-7; TRBD2 aligns across 8 bases. CDR1 and CDR2 from the germline V gene are MGHDK and SYGVNS. The CDR3 is 14 residues long. V dropped 2 bases and J dropped 2; count of bases not matched to a gene: 2. The DNA for the CDR3 is TGTGCCAGCAGTGAAGGGGGACTAGCCTACGAGCAGTACTTC. Its protein product is CASSEGGLAYEQYF.

The gene calls are TRBV4-2 and TRBJ2-5; 9 bases line up with TRBD2. J was trimmed by 11 bases and V by 5 bases; bases with no gene match: 18. Germline V lookup: CDR1 LGHNA, CDR2 YNFKEQ. CDR3 length equals 16 residues. CDR3 loop: CASSGSLAGSYNEQYF. Written as DNA, the CDR3 is TGTGCCAGCAGCGGAAGTCTAGCGGGGTCCTACAATGAGCAGTACTTC.

The chain recombines TRBV2 with TRBJ2-5; no clear D. The DNA end lines up better with TRBJ2-7; the J call may be wrong. The CDR3 has 13 residues. Germline V gene sequence: CDR1 SNHLY, CDR2 FYNNEI. The CDR3 sequence is CASSPPGMFEQYF. The CDR3 DNA reads TGTGCCAGCAGCCCCCCCGGTATGTTCGAGCAGTACTTC.

The rearrangement links TRBV10-3 to TRBJ2-2, with 14 bases that match TRBD2. CDR1 is ENHRY and CDR2 is SYGVKD in the germline V gene. Trimming removed 2 bases from V and 3 bases from J; junction bases left unmatched: 5. The CDR3 sequence is 18 residues long. The CDR3: CAISEPTSGRVYTGELFF. CDR3 nucleotide sequence: TGTGCCATCAGTGAGCCGACTAGCGGGAGGGTGTACACCGGGGAGCTGTTTTTT.

This clonotype was seen once. The chain recombines TRBV20-1 with TRBJ2-5; TRBD2 matches 7 bases. The DNA end lines up better with TRBJ2-7; the J call may be wrong. The CDR3 length is 16 residues. Germline CDR1 is DFQATT and CDR2 is SNEGSKA (reference sequence). This CDR3 reads CSARGPAGSFYYEQYF. Here the CDR3 DNA reads TGCAGTGCTAGAGGCCCAGCGGGATCCTTCTACTACGAGCAGTACTTC.

The table lists this clonotype with a few counts. V is TRBV20-1 and J is TRBJ2-7, with TRBD2 matching 12 bases. Germline loops: CDR1 DFQATT, CDR2 SNEGSKA (reference sequence). The CDR3 is made up of 15 amino acids. J gave up 0 bases and V 7 bases, and 7 bases lay outside the gene matches. The CDR3 spells CSVRTSGVGSYEQYF. The CDR3 nucleotides are TGCAGTGTGCGGACTAGCGGGGTTGGCTCCTACGAGCAGTACTTC.

This clonotype was seen a few times. The J gene is TRBJ2-1, the V gene TRBV7-9; no clear D gene. The CDR3 covers 15 residues. Germline V gene sequence: CDR1 SEHNR, CDR2 FQNEAQ (reference sequence). V lost 1 base, J lost 5 bases, and 12 bases lay in between. The CDR3 region has the DNA TGTGCCAGCAGCTTAGTGACACCCGCCGACAATGAGCAGTTCTTC. This sequence encodes CASSLVTPADNEQFF. Drawing the rest from reference TRBV7-9 and TRBJ2-1, the complete variable domain is DTGVSQNPRHKITKRGQNVTFRCDPISEHNRLYWYRQTLGQGPEFLTYFQNEAQLEKSRLLSDRFSAERPKGSFSTLEIQRTEQGDSAMYLCASSLVTPADNEQFFGPGTRLTVL.

The chain recombines TRBV7-8 with TRBJ2-1; no clear D. This CDR3 has 12 residues. Germline V gene data show CDR1 as SGHVS and CDR2 as FQNEAQ. Trimming took off 1 base at V and 8 bases at J, with 6 bases between the two ends. The CDR3 sequence: CASSLVDHEQFF. The CDR3 nucleotides are TGTGCCAGCAGCTTAGTGGATCATGAGCAGTTCTTC. The whole variable domain, remainder taken from reference TRBV7-8 and TRBJ2-1, is GAGVSQSPRYKVAKRGQDVALRCDPISGHVSLFWYQQALGQGPEFLTYFQNEAQLDKSGLPSDRFFAERPEGSVSTLKIQRTQQEDSAVYLCASSLVDHEQFFGPGTRLTVL.